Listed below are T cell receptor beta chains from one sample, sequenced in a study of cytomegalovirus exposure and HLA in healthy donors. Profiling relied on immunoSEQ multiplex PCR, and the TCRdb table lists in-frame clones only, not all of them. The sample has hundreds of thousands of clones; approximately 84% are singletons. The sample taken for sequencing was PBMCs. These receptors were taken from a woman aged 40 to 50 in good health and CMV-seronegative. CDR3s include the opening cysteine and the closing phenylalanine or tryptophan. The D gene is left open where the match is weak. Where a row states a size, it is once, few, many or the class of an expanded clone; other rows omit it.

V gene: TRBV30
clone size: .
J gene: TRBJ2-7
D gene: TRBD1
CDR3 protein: CAWGQGNLYEQYF
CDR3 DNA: TGTGCCTGGGGACAGGGGAACCTCTACGAGCAGTACTTC

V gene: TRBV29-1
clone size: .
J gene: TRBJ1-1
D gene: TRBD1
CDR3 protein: CSVDRTGSTEAFF
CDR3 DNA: TGCAGCGTGGATAGGACAGGGTCCACTGAAGCTTTCTTT

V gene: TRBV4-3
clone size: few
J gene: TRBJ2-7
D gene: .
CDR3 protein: CASSQVSAGGEQYF
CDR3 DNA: TGCGCCAGCAGCCAAGTTTCCGCAGGAGGCGAGCAGTACTTC

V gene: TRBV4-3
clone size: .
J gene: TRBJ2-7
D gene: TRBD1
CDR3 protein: CASPLAHPLVTGGEQYF
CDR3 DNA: TGCGCCAGCCCCCTGGCCCACCCCCTGGTGACAGGGGGCGAGCAGTACTTC

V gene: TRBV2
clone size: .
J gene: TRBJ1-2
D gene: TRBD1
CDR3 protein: CASSEVTGGRVDYGYTF
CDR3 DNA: TGTGCCAGCAGTGAGGTGACAGGGGGCAGGGTGGACTATGGCTACACCTTC

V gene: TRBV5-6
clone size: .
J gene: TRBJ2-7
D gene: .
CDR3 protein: CASSLTGPAVNEQYF
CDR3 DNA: TGTGCCAGCAGCTTAACAGGACCGGCCGTCAACGAGCAGTACTTC

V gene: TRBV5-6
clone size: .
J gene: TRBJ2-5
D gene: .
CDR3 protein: CASRRGLQETQYF
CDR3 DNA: TGTGCCAGCAGGCGGGGACTCCAAGAGACCCAGTACTTC

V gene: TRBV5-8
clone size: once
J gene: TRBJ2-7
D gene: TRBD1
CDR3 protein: CASRRTGAQEQYF
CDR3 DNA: TGTGCCAGCAGGAGGACAGGGGCCCAAGAGCAGTACTTC

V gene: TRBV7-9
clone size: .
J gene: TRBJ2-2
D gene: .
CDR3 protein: CASSSSANTGELFF
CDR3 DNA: TGTGCCAGCAGCTCCAGTGCGAACACCGGGGAGCTGTTTTTT

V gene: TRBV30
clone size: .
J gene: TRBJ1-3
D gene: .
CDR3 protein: CAWSRGAGNTIYF
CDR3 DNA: TGTGCCTGGAGTCGGGGTGCTGGAAACACCATATATTTT

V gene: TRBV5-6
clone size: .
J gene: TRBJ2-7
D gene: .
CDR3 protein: CASSGGAGSYEQYF
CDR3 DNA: TGTGCCAGCAGCGGAGGTGCGGGCTCCTACGAGCAGTACTTC

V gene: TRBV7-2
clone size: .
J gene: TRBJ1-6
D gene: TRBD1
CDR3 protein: CASSLGPGGNSPLHF
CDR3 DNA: TGTGCCAGCAGCTTAGGACCAGGGGGTAATTCACCCCTCCACTTT

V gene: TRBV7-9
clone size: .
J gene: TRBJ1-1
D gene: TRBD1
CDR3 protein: CASSPGTGPTTEAFF
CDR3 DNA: TGTGCCAGCAGCCCGGGGACAGGCCCCACGACTGAAGCTTTCTTT

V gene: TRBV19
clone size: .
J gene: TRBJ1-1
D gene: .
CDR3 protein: CASMANTEAFF
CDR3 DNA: TGTGCCAGTATGGCGAACACTGAAGCTTTCTTT

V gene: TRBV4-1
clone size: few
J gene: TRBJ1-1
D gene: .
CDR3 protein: CASSQAPPGNTEAFF
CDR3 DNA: TGCGCCAGCAGCCAAGCCCCTCCCGGGAACACTGAAGCTTTCTTT

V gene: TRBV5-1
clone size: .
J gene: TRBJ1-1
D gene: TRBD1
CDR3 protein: CASSSDPTGKAFF
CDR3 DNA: TGCGCCAGCAGCTCCGACCCGACAGGGAAAGCTTTCTTT

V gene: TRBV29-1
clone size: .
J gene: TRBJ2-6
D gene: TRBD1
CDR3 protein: CSVEDDRGSSGANVLTF
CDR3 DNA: TGCAGCGTTGAAGACGACAGGGGAAGCTCTGGGGCCAACGTCCTGACTTTC

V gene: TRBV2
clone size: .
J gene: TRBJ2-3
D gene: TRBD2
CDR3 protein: CASSQLAGGTDTQYF
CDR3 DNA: TGTGCCAGCAGCCAACTAGCGGGGGGAACAGATACGCAGTATTTT

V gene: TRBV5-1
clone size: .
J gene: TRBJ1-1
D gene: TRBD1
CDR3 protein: CASSLGQGRGTEAFF
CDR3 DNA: TGCGCCAGCAGCTTGGGACAGGGAAGGGGCACTGAAGCTTTCTTT

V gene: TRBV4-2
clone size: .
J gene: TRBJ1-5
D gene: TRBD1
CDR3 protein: CASSQEDRDSNQPQHF
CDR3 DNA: TGTGCCAGCAGCCAGGAGGACAGGGACAGCAATCAGCCCCAGCATTTT

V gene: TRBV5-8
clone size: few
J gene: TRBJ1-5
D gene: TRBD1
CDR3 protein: CASSSRDRVKPQHF
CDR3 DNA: TGTGCCAGCAGCTCCCGGGACAGGGTTAAACCCCAGCATTTT

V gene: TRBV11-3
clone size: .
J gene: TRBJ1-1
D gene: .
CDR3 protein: CASSPFRGESLNTEAFF
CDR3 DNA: TGTGCCAGCAGCCCGTTCCGGGGGGAGAGTTTGAACACTGAAGCTTTCTTT

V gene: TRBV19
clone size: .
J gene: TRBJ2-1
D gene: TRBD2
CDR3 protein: CASRPGGPRNEQFF
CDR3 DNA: TGTGCCAGTAGGCCGGGAGGCCCTCGCAATGAGCAGTTCTTC

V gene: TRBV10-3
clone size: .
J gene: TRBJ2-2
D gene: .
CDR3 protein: CATHSGQTTGELFF
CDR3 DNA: TGTGCCACCCATTCGGGACAAACCACCGGGGAGCTGTTTTTT

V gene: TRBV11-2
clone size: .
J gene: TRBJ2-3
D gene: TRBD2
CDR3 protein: CASSLDFGGGGTQYF
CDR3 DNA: TGTGCCAGCAGCTTAGATTTCGGGGGGGGAGGAACGCAGTATTTT

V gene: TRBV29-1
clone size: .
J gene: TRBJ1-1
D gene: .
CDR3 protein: CSVESRALNTEAFF
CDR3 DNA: TGCAGCGTTGAATCGAGGGCCTTGAACACTGAAGCTTTCTTT

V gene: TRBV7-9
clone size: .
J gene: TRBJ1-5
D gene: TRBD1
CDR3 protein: CASSLATGTGGNQPQHF
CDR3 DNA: TGTGCCAGCAGCTTAGCAACCGGGACAGGGGGTAATCAGCCCCAGCATTTT

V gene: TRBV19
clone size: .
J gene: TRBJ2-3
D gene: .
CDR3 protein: CASSKMPSGTSTDTQYF
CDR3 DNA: TGTGCCAGTAGTAAAATGCCCAGCGGTACTAGCACAGATACGCAGTATTTT